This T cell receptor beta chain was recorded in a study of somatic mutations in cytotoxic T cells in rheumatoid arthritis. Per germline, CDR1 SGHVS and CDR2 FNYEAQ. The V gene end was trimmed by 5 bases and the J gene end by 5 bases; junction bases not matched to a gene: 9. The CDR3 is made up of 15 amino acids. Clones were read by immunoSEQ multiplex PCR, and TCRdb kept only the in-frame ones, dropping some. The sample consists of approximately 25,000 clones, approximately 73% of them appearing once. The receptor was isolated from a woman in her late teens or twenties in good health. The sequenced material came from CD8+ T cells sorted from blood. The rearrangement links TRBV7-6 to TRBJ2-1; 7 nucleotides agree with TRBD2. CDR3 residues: CASSPEGGRDNEQFF. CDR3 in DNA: TGTGCCAGCAGCCCCGAAGGCGGGAGAGACAATGAGCAGTTCTTC.